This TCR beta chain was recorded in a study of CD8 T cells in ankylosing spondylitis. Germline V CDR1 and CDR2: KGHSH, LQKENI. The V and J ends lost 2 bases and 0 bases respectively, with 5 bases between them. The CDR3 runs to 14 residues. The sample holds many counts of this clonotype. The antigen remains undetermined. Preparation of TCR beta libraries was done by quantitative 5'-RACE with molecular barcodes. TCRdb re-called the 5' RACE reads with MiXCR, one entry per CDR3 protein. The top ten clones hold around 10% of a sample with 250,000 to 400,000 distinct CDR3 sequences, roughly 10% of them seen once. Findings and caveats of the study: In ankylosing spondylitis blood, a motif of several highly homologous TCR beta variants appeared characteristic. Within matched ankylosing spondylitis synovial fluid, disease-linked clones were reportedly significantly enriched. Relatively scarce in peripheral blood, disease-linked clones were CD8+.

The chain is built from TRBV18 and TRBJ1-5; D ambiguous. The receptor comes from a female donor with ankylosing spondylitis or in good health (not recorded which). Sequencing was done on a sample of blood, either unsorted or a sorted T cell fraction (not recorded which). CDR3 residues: CASSPGSSNQPQHF. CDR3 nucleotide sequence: TGTGCCAGCTCACCAGGGAGTAGCAATCAGCCCCAGCATTTT.